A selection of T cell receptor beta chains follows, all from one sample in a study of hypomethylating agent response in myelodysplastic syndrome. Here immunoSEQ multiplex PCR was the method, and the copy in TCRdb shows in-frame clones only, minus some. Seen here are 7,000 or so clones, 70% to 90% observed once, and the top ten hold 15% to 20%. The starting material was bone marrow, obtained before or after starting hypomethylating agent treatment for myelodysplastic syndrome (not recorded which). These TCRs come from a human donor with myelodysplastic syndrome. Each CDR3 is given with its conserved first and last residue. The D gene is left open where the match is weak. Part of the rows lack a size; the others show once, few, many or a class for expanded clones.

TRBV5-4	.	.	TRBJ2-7	CASSRDQLASEQYF	TGTGCCAGCAGCCGCGATCAACTAGCTTCCGAGCAGTACTTC
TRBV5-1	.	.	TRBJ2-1	CASSLGPSIYNEQFF	TGCGCCAGCAGCCTGGGACCCTCCATTTACAATGAGCAGTTCTTC
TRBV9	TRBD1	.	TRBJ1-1	CASSLTGPNTEAFF	TGTGCCAGCAGTTTGACAGGGCCGAACACTGAAGCTTTCTTT
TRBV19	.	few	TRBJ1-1	CASVTGNTEAFF	TGTGCCAGTGTCACAGGGAACACTGAAGCTTTCTTT
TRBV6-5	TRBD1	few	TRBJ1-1	CASSLNRGNTEAFF	TGTGCCAGCAGTTTGAACAGGGGCAACACTGAAGCTTTCTTT
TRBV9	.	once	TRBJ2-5	CASSVGAAAQETQYF	TGTGCCAGCAGCGTAGGGGCAGCGGCTCAAGAGACCCAGTACTTC
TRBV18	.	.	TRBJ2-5	CASSPPSWGTQYF	TGTGCCAGCTCACCACCGTCCTGGGGGACCCAGTACTTC
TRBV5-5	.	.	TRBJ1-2	CASSRDGATGGYTF	TGTGCCAGCAGCAGGGACGGGGCCACGGGTGGCTACACCTTC
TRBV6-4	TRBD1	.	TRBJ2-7	CASTDDREIYEQYF	TGTGCCAGCACTGACGACAGGGAGATCTACGAGCAGTACTTC
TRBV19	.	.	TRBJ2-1	CASSTGDSNEQFF	TGTGCCAGTAGTACGGGAGACAGCAATGAGCAGTTCTTC
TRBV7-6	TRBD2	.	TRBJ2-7	CASSLGGGDEQYF	TGTGCCAGCAGCTTAGGCGGGGGGGACGAGCAGTACTTC
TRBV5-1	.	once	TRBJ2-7	CASSLDMDLTKAF	TGCGCCAGCAGCTTGGACATGGATCTAACAAAGGCCTTC
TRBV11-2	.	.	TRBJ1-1	CASSLETRTGTEAFF	TGTGCCAGCAGCTTAGAGACCCGAACTGGCACTGAAGCTTTCTTT
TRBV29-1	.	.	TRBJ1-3	CSVQGPVGNTIYF	TGCAGCGTTCAGGGCCCTGTAGGAAACACCATATATTTT
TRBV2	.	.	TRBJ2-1	CASSRMTANNEQFF	TGTGCCAGCAGTCGCATGACAGCAAACAATGAGCAGTTCTTC
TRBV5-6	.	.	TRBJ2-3	CASSLVAGGTDTQYF	TGTGCCAGCAGCTTGGTGGCAGGGGGCACAGATACGCAGTATTTT
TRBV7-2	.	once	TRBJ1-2	CASSLAQNFNYGYTF	TGTGCCAGCAGCTTAGCCCAGAACTTTAACTATGGCTACACCTTC
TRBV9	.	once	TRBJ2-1	CASSVRSGEKFF	TGTGCCAGCAGCGTCAGGTCGGGCGAAAAGTTCTTC
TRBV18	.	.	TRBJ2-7	CASSLQGGGAAYEQYF	TGTGCCAGCTCACTACAAGGAGGAGGCGCGGCCTACGAGCAGTACTTC
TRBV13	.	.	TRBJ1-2	CASSQGARGYTF	TGTGCCAGCAGCCAAGGGGCAAGGGGCTACACCTTC
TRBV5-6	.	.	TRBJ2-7	CASSLPRTSYEQYF	TGTGCCAGCAGCTTACCCCGGACCTCCTACGAGCAGTACTTC
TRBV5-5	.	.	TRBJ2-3	CASSFGGTDTQYF	TGTGCCAGCAGCTTCGGGGGCACAGATACGCAGTATTTT
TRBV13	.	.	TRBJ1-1	CASSLGTTEAFF	TGTGCCAGCAGCTTAGGGACCACTGAAGCTTTCTTT
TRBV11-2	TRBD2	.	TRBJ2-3	CASSSRGDGDTQYF	TGTGCCAGCAGCTCGCGGGGGGACGGGGATACGCAGTATTTT
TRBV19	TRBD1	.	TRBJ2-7	CASSPELTGSGYEQYF	TGTGCCAGTAGTCCCGAACTGACAGGGTCGGGCTACGAGCAGTACTTC
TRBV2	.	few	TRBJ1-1	CASSEATVEAFF	TGTGCCAGCAGTGAAGCAACAGTTGAAGCTTTCTTT
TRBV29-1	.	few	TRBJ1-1	CSGGHDTEAFF	TGCAGCGGTGGGCACGACACTGAAGCTTTCTTT
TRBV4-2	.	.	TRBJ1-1	CASSPERGVNTEAFF	TGTGCCAGCAGCCCCGAGCGAGGGGTGAACACTGAAGCTTTCTTT
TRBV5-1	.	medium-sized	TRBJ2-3	CASSLDGLDTQYF	TGCGCCAGCAGCTTGGATGGGCTGGATACGCAGTATTTT
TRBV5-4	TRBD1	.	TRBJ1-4	CASSLGTGYEKLFF	TGTGCCAGCAGCTTGGGGACAGGGTACGAAAAACTGTTTTTT
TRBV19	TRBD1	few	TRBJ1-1	CASSRTGAVTEAFF	TGTGCCAGTAGTAGGACAGGGGCGGTCACTGAAGCTTTCTTT
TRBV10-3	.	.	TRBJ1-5	CAISDSGRAISQPQHF	TGTGCCATCAGTGACTCGGGCAGGGCAATTAGTCAGCCCCAGCATTTT
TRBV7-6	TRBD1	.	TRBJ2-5	CASSSLDRETQYF	TGTGCCAGCAGCTCCCTGGACAGGGAGACCCAGTACTTC
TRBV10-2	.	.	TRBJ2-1	CASSELRGGEQFF	TGCGCCAGCAGTGAGCTTCGGGGTGGTGAGCAGTTCTTC
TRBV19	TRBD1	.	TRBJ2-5	CASSTGDSKVTQYF	TGTGCCAGTAGTACCGGGGACAGTAAAGTGACCCAGTACTTC
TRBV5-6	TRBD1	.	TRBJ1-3	CASSFFGQGTGNTIYF	TGTGCCAGCAGCTTTTTCGGACAGGGGACTGGAAACACCATATATTTT
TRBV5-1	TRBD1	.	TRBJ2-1	CASRADRGLIDEQFF	TGCGCCAGCAGGGCGGACAGGGGTCTTATTGATGAGCAGTTCTTC
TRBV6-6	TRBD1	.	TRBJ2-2	CASSIDRAANTGELFF	TGTGCCAGCAGCATTGACAGGGCGGCGAACACCGGGGAGCTGTTTTTT
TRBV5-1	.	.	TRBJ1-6	CASSRDGQNSPLHF	TGCGCCAGCAGCAGGGACGGGCAGAATTCACCCCTCCACTTT
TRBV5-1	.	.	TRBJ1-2	CASSLNRDGYGYTF	TGCGCCAGCAGCTTAAACAGGGATGGCTATGGCTACACCTTC
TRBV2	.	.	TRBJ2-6	CARSYSGANVLTF	TGTGCCAGGTCATACTCTGGGGCCAACGTCCTGACTTTC
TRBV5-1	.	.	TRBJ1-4	CASSFRAATNEKLFF	TGCGCCAGCAGCTTCAGGGCTGCAACTAATGAAAAACTGTTTTTT
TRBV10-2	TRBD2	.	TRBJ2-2	CASSLAGGHPGELFF	TGCGCCAGCAGTTTAGCGGGGGGGCATCCCGGGGAGCTGTTTTTT
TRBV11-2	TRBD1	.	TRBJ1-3	CASSPHPTGPFSGNTIYF	TGTGCCAGCAGCCCACATCCGACAGGGCCCTTCTCTGGAAACACCATATATTTT
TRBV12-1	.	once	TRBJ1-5	CASSLTGTGVFYSNQPQHF	TGTGCCAGCAGCCTCACCGGGACAGGGGTCTTCTATAGCAATCAGCCCCAGCATTTT
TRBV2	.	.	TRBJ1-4	CASSEADSNEKLFF	TGTGCCAGCAGTGAAGCGGACAGTAATGAAAAACTGTTTTTT
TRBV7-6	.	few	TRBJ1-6	CASSRDLRNSPLHF	TGTGCCAGCAGCCGGGACCTAAGGAATTCACCCCTCCACTTT
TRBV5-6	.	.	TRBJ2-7	CASSPTGPQGREQYF	TGTGCCAGCAGCCCAACAGGGCCCCAAGGGCGCGAGCAGTACTTC
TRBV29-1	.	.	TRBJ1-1	CSVDIGSTEAFF	TGCAGCGTTGATATCGGGTCCACTGAAGCTTTCTTT
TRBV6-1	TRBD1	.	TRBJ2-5	CATSDRPSQETQYF	TGTGCCACCTCGGACAGGCCCAGCCAAGAGACCCAGTACTTC
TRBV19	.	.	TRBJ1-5	CASRSPGTASNQPQHF	TGTGCCAGCCGGTCCCCCGGGACCGCGAGCAATCAGCCCCAGCATTTT
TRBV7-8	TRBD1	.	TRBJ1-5	CASSQGAGNQPQHF	TGTGCCAGCAGCCAGGGGGCCGGCAATCAGCCCCAGCATTTT
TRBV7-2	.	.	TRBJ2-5	CASSPVAIQETQYF	TGTGCCAGCAGCCCCGTCGCCATACAAGAGACCCAGTACTTC
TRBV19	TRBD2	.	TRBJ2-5	CASSTPREGQETQYF	TGTGCCAGTAGTACACCACGGGAGGGGCAAGAGACCCAGTACTTC
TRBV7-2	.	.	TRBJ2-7	CASSLDSRGVPYEQYF	TGTGCCAGCAGCTTAGACTCGCGGGGAGTCCCCTACGAGCAGTACTTC
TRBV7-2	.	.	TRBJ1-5	CASSLGGESGQPQHF	TGTGCCAGCAGCCTAGGCGGGGAATCGGGTCAGCCCCAGCATTTT
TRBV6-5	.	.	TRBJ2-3	CASNGGLGLDTQYF	TGTGCCAGCAACGGGGGCCTAGGGTTAGATACGCAGTATTTT
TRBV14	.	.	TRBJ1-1	CASSPRGRQLNTEAFF	TGTGCCAGCAGCCCACGAGGACGACAGCTGAACACTGAAGCTTTCTTT
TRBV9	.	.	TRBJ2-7	CASSPSTGSYEQYF	TGTGCCAGCAGCCCCAGCACGGGCTCCTACGAGCAGTACTTC